These 10 T cell receptor beta chains were sequenced from one sample in a study of cytomegalovirus exposure and HLA in healthy donors. The assay was immunoSEQ multiplex PCR, and TCRdb's table has in-frame clones only and misses some. The data contain about 110,000 clones, 90% to 96% of them seen just once; the ten biggest clones take up 0.67%. Sequenced material: PBMCs. These receptors all stem from a woman aged 18-29 years in good health and CMV-seronegative.

V and J are TRBV5-6 and TRBJ2-1, with a possible D match to TRBD1 (5 bases). V shed 4 bases and J shed 15 bases, with 14 bases lying between them. Germline V gives CDR1 SGHDT, CDR2 YYEEEE. The CDR3 is made up of 11 amino acids. The CDR3 is CASSLRAGPFF. The CDR3 region has the DNA TGTGCCAGCAGCCTCAGGGCAGGGCCGTTCTTC.

This chain links TRBV10-3 with TRBJ1-3; 9 bases map to TRBD1. The CDR3 is made up of 16 amino acids. CDR1 and CDR2 from the germline V gene are ENHRY and SYGVKD. Losses at the gene ends were 8 bases for V and 4 bases for J; bases not matched to a gene: 12. In DNA, the CDR3 is TGTGCCATCGGTGGGACAGGGTCTATGGCCGGAAACACCATATATTTT. This encodes CAIGGTGSMAGNTIYF.

The chain uses TRBV7-6 and TRBJ2-5; 15 bases fit TRBD2. V gave up 7 bases and J gave up 3 bases; unmatched junction bases: 9. Germline loops: CDR1 SGHVS, CDR2 FNYEAQ. The CDR3 length is 17 residues. CDR3 residues: CASTPGLAGGNKETQYF. In DNA, the CDR3 is TGTGCCAGCACCCCAGGACTAGCGGGGGGGAATAAAGAGACCCAGTACTTC.

V usage is TRBV11-3 and J usage is TRBJ2-1; tentative D call: TRBD2 (7 bases). Germline V gives CDR1 SGHNT, CDR2 YENEEA. The CDR3 is 15 residues long. Trimming took 7 bases from V and 2 from J, leaving 15 bases between them. The CDR3 DNA reads as TGTGCCAGCACCCGGGGAGGGGGGGCCTACAATGAGCAGTTCTTC. It encodes CASTRGGGAYNEQFF.

The genes are TRBV5-4 and TRBJ1-2; 7 nucleotides match TRBD1. The germline V gene encodes CDR1 SGHNT and CDR2 YYREEE (reference sequence). The CDR3 has 17 residues. Losses at the gene ends were 4 bases for V and 3 bases for J; bases not matched to a gene: 15. In DNA, the CDR3 is TGTGCCAGCAGCGGTAGGGCTATGACAGGGTCGGACTATGGCTACACCTTC. Amino acids: CASSGRAMTGSDYGYTF.

This chain joins TRBV19 and TRBJ1-6; no definite D call. CDR1 and CDR2 (germline): LNHDA, SQIVND (reference sequence). Deletions cut 4 bases from V and 4 bases from J, with 5 bases between. This CDR3 has 13 amino acids. The CDR3 region is CASSTPYNSPLHF. Written as DNA, the CDR3 is TGTGCCAGTAGTACCCCGTATAATTCACCCCTCCACTTT. Full variable domain (remainder filled in from reference TRBV19 and TRBJ1-6): DGGITQSPKYLFRKEGQNVTLSCEQNLNHDAMYWYRQDPGQGLRLIYYSQIVNDFQKGDIAEGYSVSREKKESFPLTVTSAQKNPTAFYLCASSTPYNSPLHFGNGTRLTVT.

This chain links TRBV11-2 with TRBJ1-2; D gene uncertain. V lost 6 bases and J lost 1, with 12 bases in between. This CDR3 has 14 residues. Germline CDR1 reads SGHAT; CDR2 reads FQNNGV. CDR3 loop: CASREGFHNYGYTF. In nucleotides, the CDR3 is TGTGCCAGCAGAGAGGGATTCCATAACTATGGCTACACCTTC. Looking up the rest from reference TRBV11-2 and TRBJ1-2 gives the full variable domain: EAGVAQSPRYKIIEKRQSVAFWCNPISGHATLYWYQQILGQGPKLLIQFQNNGVVDDSQLPKDRFSAERLKGVDSTLKIQPAKLEDSAVYLCASREGFHNYGYTFGSGTRLTVV.

The chain combines TRBV6-5 with TRBJ1-1, with D possibly being TRBD1 (5 bases). The V gene lost 7 bases and the J gene lost 4 bases, with 16 bases spanning the gap. This CDR3 contains 14 residues. The germline V gene has CDR1 MNHEY and CDR2 SVGAGI. CDR3 residues: CASKLGGGTTEAFF. CDR3 nucleotides: TGTGCCAGCAAATTGGGGGGTGGGACCACTGAAGCTTTCTTT.

This rearrangement joins TRBV18 to TRBJ2-7; 7 nucleotides line up with TRBD1. The junction had 1 base not matched to a gene; V was cut back by 2 bases and J by 6 bases. CDR3 length equals 12 residues. Germline loops: CDR1 KGHSH, CDR2 LQKENI. CDR3 sequence (DNA): TGTGCCAGCTCACCAGACAGGGTCGAGCAGTACTTC. Translating gives CASSPDRVEQYF.

The chain combines TRBV11-2 with TRBJ2-1, with 7 bases that match TRBD2. From germline, CDR1 is SGHAT and CDR2 FQNNGV. J lost 8 bases, V lost 0 bases, and 10 bases had no gene match. This CDR3 is 16 amino acids long. Written as DNA, the CDR3 is TGTGCCAGCAGCTTAGATCCGCGGGGGAAGTTGTATGAGCAGTTCTTC. The encoded protein is CASSLDPRGKLYEQFF.